These T cell receptor beta chains were read from a single sample in a study of technical replicates of blood from a few donors. Sequenced by immunoSEQ multiplex PCR; TCRdb stores in-frame clones only, minus some. The sample yields about 79,000 clones, more than 90% seen once. Material for sequencing was T cells isolated from PBMCs. The receptors stem from a human donor in good health. Some clones in this sample may be carry-over from other donors' samples. Both conserved end residues are part of each CDR3. The order of the fields is clone size, D gene, V gene, J gene, CDR3 protein, CDR3 DNA. D genes are given only for firm matches. Clone size is stated in some rows and not others, as once, few, many or a class when expanded.

size: once
D: TRBD2
V: TRBV10-3
J: TRBJ2-1
CDR3: CAISFGTSGNEQFF
DNA: TGTGCCATCAGTTTTGGGACTAGCGGAAATGAGCAGTTCTTC

size: -
D: TRBD1
V: TRBV29-1
J: TRBJ1-3
CDR3: CSVEPGQGNTIYF
DNA: TGCAGCGTTGAACCGGGACAGGGAAACACCATATATTTT

size: -
D: -
V: TRBV27
J: TRBJ2-1
CDR3: CATQLGGVHEQFF
DNA: TGTGCCACCCAATTGGGGGGAGTGCATGAGCAGTTCTTC

size: -
D: TRBD2
V: TRBV4-3
J: TRBJ2-1
CDR3: CASSQRLAGVEEQFF
DNA: TGCGCCAGCAGCCAAAGACTAGCGGGAGTAGAAGAGCAGTTCTTC

size: -
D: TRBD1
V: TRBV4-1
J: TRBJ2-1
CDR3: CASSQGRRTGYSYNEQFF
DNA: TGCGCCAGCAGCCAAGGGCGTAGGACAGGGTATTCCTACAATGAGCAGTTCTTC

size: -
D: TRBD1
V: TRBV4-2
J: TRBJ1-1
CDR3: CASSQSRTGLWFYLGTEAFF
DNA: TGTGCCAGCAGCCAATCAAGGACAGGGTTGTGGTTTTATCTGGGCACTGAAGCTTTCTTT

size: -
D: -
V: TRBV30
J: TRBJ2-7
CDR3: CAWSPGPYEQYF
DNA: TGTGCCTGGAGCCCTGGGCCCTACGAGCAGTACTTC

size: -
D: -
V: TRBV11-3
J: TRBJ2-7
CDR3: CASSLDSYEQYF
DNA: TGTGCCAGCAGCTTAGACAGCTACGAGCAGTACTTC

size: -
D: -
V: TRBV25-1
J: TRBJ2-2
CDR3: CASSLRHTGELFF
DNA: TGTGCCAGCAGTTTGAGGCACACCGGGGAGCTGTTTTTT

size: -
D: TRBD2
V: TRBV28
J: TRBJ2-3
CDR3: CASSFPTASGSTDTQYF
DNA: TGTGCCAGCAGTTTCCCGACAGCTAGCGGGAGTACAGATACGCAGTATTTT